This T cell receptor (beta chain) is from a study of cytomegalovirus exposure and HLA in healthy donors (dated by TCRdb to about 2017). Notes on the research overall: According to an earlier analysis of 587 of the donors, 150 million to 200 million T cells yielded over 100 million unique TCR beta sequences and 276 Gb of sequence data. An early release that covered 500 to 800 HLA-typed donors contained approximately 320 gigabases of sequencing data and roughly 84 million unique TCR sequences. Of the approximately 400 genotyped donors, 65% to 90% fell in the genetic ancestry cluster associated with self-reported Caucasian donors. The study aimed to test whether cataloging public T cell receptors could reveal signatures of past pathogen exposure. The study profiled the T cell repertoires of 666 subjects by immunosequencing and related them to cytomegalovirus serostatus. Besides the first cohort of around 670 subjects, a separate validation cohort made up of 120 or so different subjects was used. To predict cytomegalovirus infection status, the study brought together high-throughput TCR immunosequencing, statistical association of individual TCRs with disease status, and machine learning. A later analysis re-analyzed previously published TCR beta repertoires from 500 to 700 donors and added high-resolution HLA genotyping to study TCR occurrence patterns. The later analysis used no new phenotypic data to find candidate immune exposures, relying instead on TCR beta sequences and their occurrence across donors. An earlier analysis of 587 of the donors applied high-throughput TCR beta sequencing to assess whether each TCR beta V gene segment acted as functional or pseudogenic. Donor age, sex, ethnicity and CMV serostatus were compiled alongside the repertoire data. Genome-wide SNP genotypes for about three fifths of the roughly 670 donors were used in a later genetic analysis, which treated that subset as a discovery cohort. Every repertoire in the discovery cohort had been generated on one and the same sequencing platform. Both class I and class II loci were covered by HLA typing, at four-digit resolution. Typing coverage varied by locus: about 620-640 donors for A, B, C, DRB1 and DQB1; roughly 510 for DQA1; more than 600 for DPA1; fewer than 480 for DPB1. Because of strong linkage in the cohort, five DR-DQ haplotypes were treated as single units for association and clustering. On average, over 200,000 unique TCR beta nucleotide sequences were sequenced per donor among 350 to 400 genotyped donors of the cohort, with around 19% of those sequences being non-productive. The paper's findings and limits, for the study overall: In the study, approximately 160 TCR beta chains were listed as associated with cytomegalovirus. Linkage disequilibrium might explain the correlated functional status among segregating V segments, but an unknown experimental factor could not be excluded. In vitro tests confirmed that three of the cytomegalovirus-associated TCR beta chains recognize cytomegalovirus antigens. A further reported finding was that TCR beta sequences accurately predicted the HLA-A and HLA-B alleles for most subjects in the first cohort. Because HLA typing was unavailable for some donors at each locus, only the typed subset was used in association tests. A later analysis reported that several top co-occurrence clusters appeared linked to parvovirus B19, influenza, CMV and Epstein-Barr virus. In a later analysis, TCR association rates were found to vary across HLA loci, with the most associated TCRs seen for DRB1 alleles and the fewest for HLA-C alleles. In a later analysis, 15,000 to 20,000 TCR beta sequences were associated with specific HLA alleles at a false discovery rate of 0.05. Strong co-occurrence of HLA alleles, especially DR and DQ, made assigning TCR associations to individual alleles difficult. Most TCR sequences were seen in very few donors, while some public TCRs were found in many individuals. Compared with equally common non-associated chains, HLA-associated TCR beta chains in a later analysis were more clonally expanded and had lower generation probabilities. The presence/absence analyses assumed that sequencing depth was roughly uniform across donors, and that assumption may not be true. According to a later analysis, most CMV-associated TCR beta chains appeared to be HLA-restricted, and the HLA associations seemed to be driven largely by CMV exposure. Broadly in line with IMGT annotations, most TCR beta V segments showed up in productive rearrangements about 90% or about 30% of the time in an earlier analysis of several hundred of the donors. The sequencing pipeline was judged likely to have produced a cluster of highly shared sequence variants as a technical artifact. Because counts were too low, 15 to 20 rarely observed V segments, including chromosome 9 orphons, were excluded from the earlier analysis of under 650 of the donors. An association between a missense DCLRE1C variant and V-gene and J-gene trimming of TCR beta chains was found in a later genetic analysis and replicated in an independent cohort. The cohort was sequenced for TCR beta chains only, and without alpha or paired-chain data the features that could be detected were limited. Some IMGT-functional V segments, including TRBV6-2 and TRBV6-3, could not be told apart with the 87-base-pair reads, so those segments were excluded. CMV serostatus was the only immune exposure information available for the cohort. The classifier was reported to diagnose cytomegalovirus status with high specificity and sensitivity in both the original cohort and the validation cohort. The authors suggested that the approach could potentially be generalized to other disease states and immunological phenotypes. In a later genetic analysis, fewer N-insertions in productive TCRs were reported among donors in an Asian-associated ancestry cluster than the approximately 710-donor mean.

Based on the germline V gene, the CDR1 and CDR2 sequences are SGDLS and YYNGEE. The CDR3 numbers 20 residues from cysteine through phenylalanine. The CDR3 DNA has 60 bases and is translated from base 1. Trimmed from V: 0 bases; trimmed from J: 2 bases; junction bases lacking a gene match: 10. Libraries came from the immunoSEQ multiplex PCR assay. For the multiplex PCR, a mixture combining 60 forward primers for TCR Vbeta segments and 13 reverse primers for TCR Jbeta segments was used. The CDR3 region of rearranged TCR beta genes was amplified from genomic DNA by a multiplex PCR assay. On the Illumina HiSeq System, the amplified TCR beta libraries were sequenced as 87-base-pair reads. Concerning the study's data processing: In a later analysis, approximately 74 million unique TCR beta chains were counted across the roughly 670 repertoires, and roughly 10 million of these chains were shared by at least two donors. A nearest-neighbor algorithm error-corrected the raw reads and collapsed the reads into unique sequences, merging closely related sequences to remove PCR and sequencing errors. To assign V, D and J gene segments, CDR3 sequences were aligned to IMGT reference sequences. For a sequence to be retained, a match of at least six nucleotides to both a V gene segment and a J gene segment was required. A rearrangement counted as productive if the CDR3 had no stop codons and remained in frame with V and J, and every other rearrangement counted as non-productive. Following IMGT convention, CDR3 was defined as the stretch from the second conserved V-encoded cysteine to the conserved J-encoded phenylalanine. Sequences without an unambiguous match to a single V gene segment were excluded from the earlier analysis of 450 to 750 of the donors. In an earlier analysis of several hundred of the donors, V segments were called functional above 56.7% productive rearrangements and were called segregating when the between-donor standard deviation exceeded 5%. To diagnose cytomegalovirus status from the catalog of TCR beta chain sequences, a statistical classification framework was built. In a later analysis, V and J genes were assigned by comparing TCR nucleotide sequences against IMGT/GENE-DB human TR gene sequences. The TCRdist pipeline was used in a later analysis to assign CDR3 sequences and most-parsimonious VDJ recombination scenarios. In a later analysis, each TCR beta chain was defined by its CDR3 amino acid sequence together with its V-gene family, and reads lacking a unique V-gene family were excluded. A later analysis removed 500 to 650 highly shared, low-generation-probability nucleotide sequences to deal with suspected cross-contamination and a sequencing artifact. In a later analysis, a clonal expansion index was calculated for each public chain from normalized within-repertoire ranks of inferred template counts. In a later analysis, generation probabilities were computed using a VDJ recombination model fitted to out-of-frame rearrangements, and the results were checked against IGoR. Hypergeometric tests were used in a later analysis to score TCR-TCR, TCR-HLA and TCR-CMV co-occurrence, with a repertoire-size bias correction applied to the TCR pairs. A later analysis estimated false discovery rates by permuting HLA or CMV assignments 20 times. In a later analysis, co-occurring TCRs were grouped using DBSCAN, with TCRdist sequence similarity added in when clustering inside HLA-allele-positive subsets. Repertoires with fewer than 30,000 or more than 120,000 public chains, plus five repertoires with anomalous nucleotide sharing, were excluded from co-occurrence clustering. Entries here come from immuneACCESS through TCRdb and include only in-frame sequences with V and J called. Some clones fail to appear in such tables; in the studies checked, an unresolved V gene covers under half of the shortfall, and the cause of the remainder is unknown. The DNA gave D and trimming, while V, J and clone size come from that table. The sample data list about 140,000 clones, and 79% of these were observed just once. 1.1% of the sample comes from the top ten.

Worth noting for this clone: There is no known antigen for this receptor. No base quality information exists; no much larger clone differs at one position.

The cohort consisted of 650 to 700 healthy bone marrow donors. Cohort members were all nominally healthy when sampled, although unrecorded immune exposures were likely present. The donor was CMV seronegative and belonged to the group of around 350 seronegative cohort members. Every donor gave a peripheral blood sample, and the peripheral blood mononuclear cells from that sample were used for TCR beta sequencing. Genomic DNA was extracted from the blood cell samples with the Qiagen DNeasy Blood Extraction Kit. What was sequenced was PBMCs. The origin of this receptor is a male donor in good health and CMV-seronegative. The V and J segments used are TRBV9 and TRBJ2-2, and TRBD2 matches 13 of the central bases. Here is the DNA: TGTGCCAGCAGCGTAGCCCTCCTGAGACTAGCGGGGGGTAACACCGGGGAGCTGTTTTTT. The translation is CASSVALLRLAGGNTGELFF.